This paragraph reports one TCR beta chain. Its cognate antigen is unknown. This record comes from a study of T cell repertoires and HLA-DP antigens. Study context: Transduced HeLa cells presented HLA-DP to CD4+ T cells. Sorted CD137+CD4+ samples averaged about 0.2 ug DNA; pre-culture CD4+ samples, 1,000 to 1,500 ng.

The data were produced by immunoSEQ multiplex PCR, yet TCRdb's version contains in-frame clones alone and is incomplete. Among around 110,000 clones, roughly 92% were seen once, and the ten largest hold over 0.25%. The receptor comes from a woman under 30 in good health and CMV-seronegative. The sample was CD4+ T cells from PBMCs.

The DNA of the CDR3 is TGTGCCAGCAGCCAAGTTTCAGGGGGCTCCTATAATTCACCCCTCCACTTT. It encodes CASSQVSGGSYNSPLHF. The rearrangement uses TRBV14 and TRBJ1-6; 7 bases are shared with TRBD1. Germline CDR1 and CDR2: SGHDN and FVKESK. The CDR3 has 17 residues. Germline trimming cut 1 base from V and 0 bases from J; bases unmatched to any gene: 3.